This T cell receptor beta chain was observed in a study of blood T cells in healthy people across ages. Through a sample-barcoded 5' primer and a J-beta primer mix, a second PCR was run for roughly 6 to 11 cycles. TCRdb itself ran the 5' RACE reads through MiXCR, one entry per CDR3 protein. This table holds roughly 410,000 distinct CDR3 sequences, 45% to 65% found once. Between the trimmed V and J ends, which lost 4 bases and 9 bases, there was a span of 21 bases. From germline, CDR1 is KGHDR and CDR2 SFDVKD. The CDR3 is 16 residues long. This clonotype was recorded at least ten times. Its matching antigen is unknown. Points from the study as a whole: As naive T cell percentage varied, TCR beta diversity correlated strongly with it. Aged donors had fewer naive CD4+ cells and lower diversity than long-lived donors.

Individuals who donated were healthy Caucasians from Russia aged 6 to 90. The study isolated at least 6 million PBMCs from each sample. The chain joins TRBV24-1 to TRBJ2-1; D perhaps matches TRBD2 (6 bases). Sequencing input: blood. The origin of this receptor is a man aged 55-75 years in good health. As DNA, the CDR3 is TGTGCCACCAGTGAGACCGGGACGGGGGATTTCGGTGAGCAGTTCTTC. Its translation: CATSETGTGDFGEQFF.